The following is a T cell receptor beta chain sequence with its context. In germline, CDR1 is KGHSH, CDR2 LQKENI. The CDR3 length is 17 residues. V lost 3 bases, J lost 1 base, and 10 bases stayed unmatched. Splitting the CD4+ cells yielded a CD45RA+ naive subset and a CD45RA-negative memory subset. This sample stems from a study of shared clonotypes between healthy human individuals. Measured with immunoSEQ multiplex PCR; TCRdb has only the in-frame clones, and not every one. The sample shows more than 2,000,000 clones, around nine tenths of them seen only once. The chain carries TRBV18 and TRBJ2-3; 7 nucleotides match TRBD2. The TCR comes from a young man in good health. The sequenced material came from naive CD4+ T cells sorted from blood. The subset was: CD45RA+ positively selected. CDR3 region: CASSPPPSGVGTDTQYF. The CDR3 nucleotides read TGTGCCAGCTCACCTCCTCCGAGCGGGGTAGGCACAGATACGCAGTATTTT.